This is a list of T cell receptor beta chains from one sample in a study of tumor-infiltrating lymphocytes in primary liver carcinoma. TCRdb passed the multiplex PCR reads through MiXCR, listing each CDR3 protein once. This table has over 75,000 distinct CDR3 sequences, approximately 72% appearing once. The sample comprised tumor-adjacent normal liver tissue. These receptors all stem from a man aged 35-49 years with primary liver carcinoma and hepatitis B virus infection. Both conserved end residues are part of each CDR3. The D gene is left open where the match is weak. Not every row has a clone size; where given, it reads once, few, many or a size class.

clone size,V gene,J gene,D gene,CDR3 protein,CDR3 DNA
NA,TRBV11-2,TRBJ2-7,NA,CASSLDFWTPGSYEQYF,TGTGCCAGCAGCTTAGACTTCTGGACACCCGGTTCCTACGAGCAGTACTTC
NA,TRBV11-2,TRBJ2-7,NA,CAGSLNLGPYEQYF,TGTGCCGGCAGCTTAAACCTAGGTCCCTACGAGCAGTATTTC
many,TRBV5-4,TRBJ2-7,TRBD1,CASSHRDRGSYEQYF,TGTGCCAGCAGCCACCGGGACAGGGGGTCCTACGAGCAGTACTTC
few,TRBV11-2,TRBJ2-1,NA,CANSSPGGGPYNGQFF,TGTGCCAACAGCTCGCCCGGTGGAGGGCCCTACAATGGGCAGTTCTTC
NA,TRBV5-1,TRBJ1-5,TRBD1,CASKSGGGSNQPQHF,TGCGCCAGCAAGTCAGGGGGTGGAAGTAATCAGCCCCAGCATTTT
NA,TRBV28,TRBJ2-3,NA,CANSLGTLTSDTQYF,TGTGCCAACAGTCTCGGGACACTTACCTCAGATACGCAGTATTTT
few,TRBV2,TRBJ2-7,NA,CASSDNNEQYF,TGTGCCAGCAGTGATAACAACGAGCAGTACTTC
NA,TRBV12-3/TRBV12-4,TRBJ1-5,NA,CVSSSRGSPYSNQPQHF,TGTGTCAGCAGTTCCCGTGGCAGCCCCTATAGCAATCAGCCCCAGCATTTT
NA,TRBV29-1,TRBJ2-1,TRBD2,CSASQAGGPNEQFF,TGCAGCGCTTCGCAGGCGGGAGGGCCGAACGAGCAGTTCTTC
NA,TRBV30,TRBJ1-5,NA,CAWRDSPGGLQHF,TGTGCCTGGAGGGACAGTCCTGGTGGGCTCCAGCATTTT
NA,TRBV11-2,TRBJ2-7,NA,CASGPGPGAYKQHF,TGTGCCAGCGGCCCGGGACCAGGAGCCTACAAGCAGCACTTC
NA,TRBV11-2,TRBJ2-7,TRBD2,CASSSVRGRDIEQYF,TGTGCCAGCAGCTCAGTTCGGGGGAGGGATATCGAGCAATACTTC
once,TRBV11-2,TRBJ2-1,NA,CANSFERCYNEQFF,TGTGCCAACAGCTTTGAGCGATGCTACAATGAGCAGTTCTTC
NA,TRBV5-1,TRBJ1-3,TRBD1,CVSRPTGTGSSGNTIYF,TGCGTCAGCAGGCCAACCGGGACAGGGAGCTCTGGAAACACCATATATTTT
NA,TRBV28,TRBJ1-6,TRBD1,CASSSGGEGNSSLHF,TGTGCCAGCAGTTCAGGGGGCGAAGGAAATTCTTCCCTCCACTTT
NA,TRBV4-1,TRBJ1-1,TRBD1,CAINELRGGDTEAFF,TGCGCCATCAACGAACTCAGGGGGGGTGACACTGAAGCTTTCTTT
NA,TRBV11-1,TRBJ2-2,NA,CASSYKGPFSGELFF,TGTGCCAGCAGCTATAAAGGACCTTTCTCCGGGGAGCTGTTTTTT
NA,TRBV11-2,TRBJ1-5,NA,CASSLVAGGNQPQHF,TGTGCCAGCAGCTTAGTAGCGGGGGGTAATCAGCCCCAGCATTTT
NA,TRBV5-6,TRBJ2-1,NA,CANSSMKETQFF,TGTGCCAACAGCAGCATGAAAGAGACGCAGTTCTTC
NA,TRBV4-3,TRBJ2-7,NA,CASSQDLGRTPYEQYF,TGCGCCAGCAGCCAAGATTTGGGCAGGACACCCTACGAGCAGTACTTC
NA,TRBV12-3/TRBV12-4,TRBJ2-7,NA,CASSLGEGIYQQYF,TGTGCCAGCAGTTTAGGGGAAGGAATCTACCAGCAGTACTTC
NA,TRBV11-2,TRBJ2-3,NA,CASTKGVGLSGDTQYF,TGTGCCAGCACCAAGGGGGTTGGCTTATCAGGAGATACGCAGTATTTT
NA,TRBV29-1,TRBJ2-7,TRBD2,CSVYGRADERYF,TGTAGCGTTTACGGGAGGGCGGACGAGCGGTACTTC
NA,TRBV29-1,TRBJ1-2,NA,CSVVRDEPYCYTF,TGCAGCGTTGTTCGGGACGAACCCTATTGCTACACCTTC
NA,TRBV11-2,TRBJ2-2,TRBD2,CTSSYGGGNIGGLFF,TGTACCAGCAGCTACGGGGGGGGGAATATCGGGGGGCTGTTTTTT
NA,TRBV5-4,TRBJ2-7,NA,CTSSFWTDTYEQYF,TGTACCAGCAGCTTCTGGACAGACACCTACGAACAGTACTTC
NA,TRBV4-1,TRBJ2-2,NA,CASSHWRRVNTGELFF,TGCGCCAGCAGCCACTGGAGAAGGGTGAACACCGGGGAACTGTTTTTT
few,TRBV5-1,TRBJ2-5,TRBD2,CASSSGTSGAQETQYF,TGCGCCAGCAGCTCCGGGACTAGCGGGGCACAAGAGACCCAGTACTTC
many,TRBV4-1,TRBJ1-1,TRBD1,CASSQAGQGVMNTEAFF,TGCGCCAGCAGCCAAGCGGGACAGGGGGTCATGAACACTGAAGCTTTCTTT
many,TRBV5-6,TRBJ1-6,NA,CASSFTGRYSPLHF,TGTGCCAGCAGCTTTACAGGGCGGTATTCACCCCTCCACTTT
NA,TRBV6-6,TRBJ1-3,NA,CASASAGITIYF,TGTGCCAGCGCCTCAGCTGGAATCACCATATATTTT
NA,TRBV11-3,TRBJ2-2,NA,CVSSLGNTGEQFF,TGTGTCAGCAGCCTTGGCAACACCGGGGAGCAGTTTTTT
many,TRBV5-1,TRBJ1-5,TRBD1,CASSLEGTVNQPQHF,TGCGCCAGCAGCTTGGAAGGGACAGTTAATCAGCCCCAGCATTTT
many,TRBV10-3,TRBJ2-5,NA,CAISGGSPQETQYF,TGTGCCATCAGTGGGGGTAGCCCCCAAGAGACCCAGTACTTC
NA,TRBV11-2,TRBJ2-2,NA,CASQTPRNTGELFF,TGTGCCAGCCAGACCCCAAGGAACACGGGGGAGCTGTTTTTT
NA,TRBV19,TRBJ1-5,NA,CASSIVRNRPQHF,TGTGCCAGTAGTATTGTCCGTAATCGGCCCCAGCATTTT
NA,TRBV24-1,TRBJ2-2,NA,CATSDPTGLDTGELFF,TGTGCCACCAGTGACCCTACAGGGTTGGACACCGGGGAGCTGTTTTTT
many,TRBV10-3,TRBJ1-4,NA,CAISEDREKLFF,TGTGCCATCAGTGAGGACCGTGAAAAACTGTTTTTT
NA,TRBV20-1,TRBJ2-7,TRBD2,CSVQLVAGRTLSYEQYF,TGCAGTGTCCAATTGGTAGCGGGACGGACGCTTTCCTACGAGCAGTACTTC
NA,TRBV28,TRBJ1-2,NA,CVIPLDSGGYTF,TGTGTCATCCCACTAGATTCAGGTGGCTACACCTTC
NA,TRBV5-6,TRBJ1-1,NA,CASSGGDGTNTDAFF,TGTGCCAGCAGCGGAGGGGACGGAACGAACACTGATGCTTTCTTT
many,TRBV6-1,TRBJ1-5,NA,CASSETWKMAQHF,TGTGCCAGCAGTGAAACATGGAAAATGGCCCAGCATTTT
NA,TRBV6-5,TRBJ1-5,NA,CASSPSGAPNKPQHF,TGTGCCAGCAGCCCGTCAGGGGCTCCCAATAAGCCCCAGCATTTT
NA,TRBV11-1,TRBJ2-3,TRBD2,CASILGTSTRTNTQYF,TGTGCCAGCATCCTCGGGACTAGCACACGAACAAATACGCAGTATTTT
many,TRBV5-6,TRBJ2-1,TRBD2,CASTSRAGEYNEQFF,TGTGCCAGCACCTCGAGGGCGGGGGAGTACAATGAGCAGTTCTTC
many,TRBV6-2/TRBV6-3,TRBJ2-7,TRBD2,CASSYVGSGPADEQYF,TGTGCCAGCAGTTACGTTGGTAGCGGGCCGGCCGACGAGCAGTACTTC
NA,TRBV12-3/TRBV12-4,TRBJ1-2,NA,CASTGMTGGYGYTF,TGTGCCAGCACCGGGATGACGGGGGGATACGGCTACACCTTC
many,TRBV4-1,TRBJ1-1,NA,CASSPPGANTEAFF,TGCGCCAGCAGCCCTCCGGGAGCGAACACTGAAGCTTTCTTT
NA,TRBV7-8,TRBJ2-3,NA,CASSLAQAGAPHDTQYF,TGTGCCAGCAGTTTAGCCCAAGCGGGTGCGCCGCATGATACGCAGTATTTT
NA,TRBV24-1,TRBJ2-3,NA,CATSDFGRGQRGTDTQYF,TGTGCCACCAGTGACTTCGGACGGGGGCAGAGGGGCACAGATACGCAGTATTTT
NA,TRBV28,TRBJ2-6,NA,CASSRGLIGSSSGANVRTF,TGTGCCAGCAGCCGGGGTCTTATTGGTTCCTCCTCTGGGGCCAACGTCCGGACTTTC
many,TRBV29-1,TRBJ2-1,TRBD1,CSVEDAGTGGYNEQFF,TGCAGCGTTGAAGACGCCGGGACAGGGGGATACAATGAGCAGTTCTTC
NA,TRBV11-2,TRBJ2-3,NA,CDSSSGTLEVGDTQYF,TGTGATAGCAGCTCGGGAACTTTGGAGGTTGGAGATACGCAGTATTTT
NA,TRBV7-9,TRBJ2-7,NA,CASSPRQSATGEHYF,TGTGCCAGCAGCCCAAGACAGAGTGCTACGGGGGAGCATTACTTC